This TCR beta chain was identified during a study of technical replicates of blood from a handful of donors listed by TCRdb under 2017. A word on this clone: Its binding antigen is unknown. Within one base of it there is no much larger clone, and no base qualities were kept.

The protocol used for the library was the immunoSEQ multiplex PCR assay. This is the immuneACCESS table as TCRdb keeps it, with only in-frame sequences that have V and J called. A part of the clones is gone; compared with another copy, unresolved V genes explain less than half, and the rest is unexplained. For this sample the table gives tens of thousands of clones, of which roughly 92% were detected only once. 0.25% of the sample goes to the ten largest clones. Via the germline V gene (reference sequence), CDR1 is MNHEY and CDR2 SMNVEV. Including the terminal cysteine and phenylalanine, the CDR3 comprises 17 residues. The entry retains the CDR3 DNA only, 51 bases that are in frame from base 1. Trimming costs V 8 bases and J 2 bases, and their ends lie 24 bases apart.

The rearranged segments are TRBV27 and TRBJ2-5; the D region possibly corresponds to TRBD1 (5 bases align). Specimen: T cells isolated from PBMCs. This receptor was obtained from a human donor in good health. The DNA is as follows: TGTGCCAGCGCACACTCATCCAGGGTTGCCGGACAAGAGACCCAGTACTTC. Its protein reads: CASAHSSRVAGQETQYF.